The following is a T cell receptor (beta chain) sequence with its context. These data belong to a study of ipilimumab plus nivolumab after autologous stem cell transplantation. In germline, CDR1 is MNHNS, CDR2 SASEGT. The CDR3 is 13 residues long. V was cut by 6 bases and J by 1 base, with 9 bases left in between. Profiling relied on immunoSEQ multiplex PCR, and the TCRdb table lists in-frame clones only, not all of them. The data hold tens of thousands of clones, with approximately 86% observed a single time. The rearrangement joins TRBV6-1 to TRBJ1-2, with D unresolved. The TCR originated in a male donor with diffuse large B-cell lymphoma. The source was PBMCs, collected in a trial of ipilimumab plus nivolumab as post-transplant consolidation. The CDR3 region has the DNA TGTGCCAGCAGCCTCGGGGTTAACTATGGCTACACCTTC. Its protein is CASSLGVNYGYTF.